These 30 T cell receptor beta chains were sequenced from one sample in a study of T cell responses to AZD1222 COVID-19 vaccine. Data came from immunoSEQ multiplex PCR; TCRdb stores just in-frame clones and leaves some out. Of about 78,000 clones listed, roughly 90% are singletons. Sequenced material: peripheral blood, taken on day 0 of MenACWY control vaccination. These receptors were taken from an adult in good health.

The gene calls are TRBV29-1 and TRBJ2-7, with D uncertain. The CDR3 is 14 amino acids. Trimming cost V 5 bases and J 0 bases, with 14 bases left between them. Germline V gene data show CDR1 as SQVTM and CDR2 as ANQGSEA. The CDR3 spells CSVRSTTYSYEQYF. The CDR3 nucleotides read TGCAGCGTTCGATCGACAACTTACTCCTACGAGCAGTACTTC.

V and J are TRBV5-5 and TRBJ1-2, with 8 bases lining up with TRBD1. Trimming took 7 bases from V and 0 from J; bases not matched to a gene: 8. Germline loops: CDR1 SGHKS, CDR2 YYEKEE (reference sequence). The CDR3 contains 15 residues. The CDR3 DNA reads as TGTGCCAGCGGACCGGACAGGGCAGCTAACTATGGCTACACCTTC. Encoded protein: CASGPDRAANYGYTF.

V is TRBV29-1 and J is TRBJ1-2; a weak D match, TRBD1 (5 bases). CDR1 and CDR2 (germline): SQVTM, ANQGSEA. The CDR3 spans 13 residues. Between the trimmed V and J ends, which lost 4 bases and 2 bases, there was a span of 11 bases. The CDR3 loop reads CSVGGVKNYGYTF. Written as DNA, the CDR3 is TGCAGCGTTGGGGGGGTAAAGAACTATGGCTACACCTTC.

This clone is a singleton in its sample. This chain joins TRBV5-5 and TRBJ2-1; 11 bases match TRBD2. J lost 0 bases, V lost 3 bases, and 8 bases had no gene match. The CDR3 is made up of 18 amino acids. CDR1 is SGHKS and CDR2 is YYEKEE in the germline V gene (reference sequence). The CDR3 region has the DNA TGTGCCAGCAGCTCCTTGTTACTAGCGGGGGACTCCTACAATGAGCAGTTCTTC. Its protein is CASSSLLLAGDSYNEQFF.

The genes are TRBV7-8 and TRBJ1-1, with a possible D match to TRBD1 (5 bases). There are 14 residues in the CDR3. V was cut by 5 bases and J by 4 bases, with 14 bases left in between. Germline values: CDR1 SGHVS, CDR2 FQNEAQ. Here the CDR3 reads CASSLQEAITEAFF. CDR3 in DNA: TGTGCCAGCAGCCTACAGGAGGCTATCACTGAAGCTTTCTTT.

The gene calls are TRBV19 and TRBJ1-2; D unclear. Germline V gene sequence: CDR1 LNHDA, CDR2 SQIVND (reference sequence). CDR3 size: 14 residues. Between the trimmed V and J ends, which lost 7 bases and 0 bases, there was a span of 12 bases. CDR3 loop: CASNPGRANYGYTF. The CDR3 DNA sequence: TGTGCCAGTAATCCGGGGAGAGCTAACTATGGCTACACCTTC.

This clone was seen a single time. The chain uses TRBV6-5 and TRBJ1-2; a weak D match, TRBD1 (5 bases). Germline V gives CDR1 MNHEY, CDR2 SVGAGI. V lost 2 bases and J lost 8, with 12 bases in between. The CDR3 length is 13 residues. CDR3 protein: CASSYVEGEGYTF. The CDR3 DNA is TGTGCCAGCAGTTACGTTGAAGGGGAAGGCTACACCTTC.

This clone turned up a few times. The V call is TRBV4-3, the J call TRBJ1-3; the D is unclear. V lost 0 bases, J lost 0 bases, and 9 bases lay in between. Germline V gene lookup returns CDR1 LGHNA and CDR2 YSLEER. This CDR3 comprises 16 residues. The CDR3 sequence is CASSQDSATSGNTIYF. CDR3 nucleotide sequence: TGCGCCAGCAGCCAAGATTCAGCGACCTCTGGAAACACCATATATTTT.

This rearrangement joins TRBV11-1 to TRBJ2-7, with no clear D. Germline lookup yields CDR1 SGHAT and CDR2 FQDESV (reference sequence). This CDR3 has 14 amino acids. V dropped 4 bases and J dropped 9 bases, with 19 bases sitting between them. CDR3 protein: CASSSPMSQVVQYF. The DNA for the CDR3 is TGTGCCAGCAGCTCTCCGATGAGTCAGGTTGTGCAGTACTTC.

The V call is TRBV7-9, the J call TRBJ2-5; the D is unclear. This CDR3 has 12 amino acids. The V end lost 4 bases, the J end lost 5 bases, and 8 bases lay between the germline ends. Germline assignment: CDR1 SEHNR and CDR2 FQNEAQ (reference sequence). CDR3 nucleotides: TGTGCCAGCAGCTCAAACCGGGAGACCCAGTACTTC. Translated, it gives CASSSNRETQYF.

The gene calls are TRBV14 and TRBJ1-1; D unresolved. With 1 base removed from V and 1 base from J, the gap between germline ends came to 7 bases. Germline V gives CDR1 SGHDN, CDR2 FVKESK. This CDR3 has 14 amino acids. CDR3 in amino acids: CASSQGFANTEAFF. The DNA of the CDR3 is TGTGCCAGCAGCCAAGGGTTCGCGAACACTGAAGCTTTCTTT.

CDR3 protein: CASSTGAMNTEAFF. CDR3 DNA: TGCGCCAGCAGTACAGGGGCCATGAACACTGAAGCTTTCTTT. This chain links TRBV23-1 with TRBJ1-1; 7 nucleotides line up with TRBD1. TRBV23-1 carries the ORF label, with uncertain function. J lost 0 bases, V lost 5 bases, and 3 bases had no gene match. This CDR3 comprises 14 residues.

The genes are TRBV23-1 and TRBJ2-2; 8 bases line up with TRBD1. TRBV23-1 is an open reading frame, and its role is uncertain. This CDR3 spans 18 amino acids. V dropped 7 bases and J dropped 0; count of bases not matched to a gene: 13. CDR3 sequence reads: CASTVRTGYRANTGELFF. CDR3 nucleotides: TGCGCCAGCACCGTAAGGACAGGGTATCGGGCGAACACCGGGGAGCTGTTTTTT.

The chain is built from TRBV9 and TRBJ2-3, with 12 bases fitting TRBD2. The V gene's germline CDR1 is SGDLS and CDR2 YYNGEE. CDR3 length: 15 amino acids. Trimming took 4 bases from V and 6 from J; bases not matched to a gene: 6. The CDR3 DNA sequence: TGTGCCAGCAGCCCTAGCGGGGGGGCCATGGATACGCAGTATTTT. This sequence encodes CASSPSGGAMDTQYF.

This clone was recorded only once. The J gene is TRBJ2-7, the V gene TRBV19; D uncertain. The germline V gene encodes CDR1 LNHDA and CDR2 SQIVND (reference sequence). The CDR3 totals 13 residues. Trimming took off 3 bases at V and 6 bases at J, with 12 bases between the two ends. The CDR3, as DNA: TGTGCCAGTAGTATTCCCCTTTTCGGCGAGCAGTACTTC. Translation gives CASSIPLFGEQYF.

J is TRBJ1-2 and V is TRBV23-1; D gene uncertain. TRBV23-1 is identified as an open reading frame with a role that is uncertain. V lost 2 bases, J lost 3 bases, and 13 bases lay in between. CDR3 length: 15 residues. The CDR3 DNA reads TGCGCCAGCAGTCAAGTTAGTAGTGACGACTATGGCTACACCTTC. Translated, it gives CASSQVSSDDYGYTF.

This chain connects TRBV28 to TRBJ1-4, with 9 bases lining up with TRBD1. Trimming cost V 6 bases and J 3 bases; bases outside gene matches: 5. Germline V gene data show CDR1 as MDHEN and CDR2 as SYDVKM. The CDR3 is 15 residues long. In DNA form, the CDR3 reads TGTGCCAGCAGAATACAGGGGGCCTCTAATGAAAAACTGTTTTTT. Its protein product is CASRIQGASNEKLFF.

The V call is TRBV27, the J call TRBJ2-3, with D hard to call. CDR1 is MNHEY and CDR2 is SMNVEV in the germline V gene (reference sequence). The CDR3 length is 13 residues. The V end lost 3 bases, the J end lost 11 bases, and 15 bases lay between the germline ends. CDR3 protein: CASSFQFGPRQYF. DNA for the CDR3: TGTGCCAGCAGTTTCCAGTTCGGGCCGAGGCAGTATTTT.

Notes on this clone: In the same sample, other DNA sequences code for this CDR3. The chain combines TRBV3-1 (or the pseudogene TRBV3-2) with TRBJ2-7; D is ambiguous. The germline V gene has CDR1 LGHDT and CDR2 YNNKEL (reference sequence). V was cut by 1 base and J by 1 base, with 8 bases left in between. The CDR3 spans 14 residues. CDR3 amino acids: CASSQGTGSYEQYF. CDR3 sequence (DNA): TGTGCCAGCAGCCAAGGGACCGGGTCCTACGAGCAGTACTTC.

The chain uses TRBV5-1 and TRBJ1-4; a weak D match, TRBD1 (6 bases). The CDR3 length is 13 residues. The germline V gene has CDR1 SGHRS and CDR2 YFSETQ. Between the trimmed V and J ends, which lost 6 bases and 4 bases, there was a span of 10 bases. In DNA, the CDR3 is TGCGCCAGCACCCAGGGGAGTAATGAAAAACTGTTTTTT. It is translated as CASTQGSNEKLFF.

This rearrangement joins TRBV7-2 to TRBJ1-5; D is ambiguous. Germline V gene sequence: CDR1 SGHTA, CDR2 FQGNSA. The CDR3 is made up of 15 amino acids. V lost 0 bases and J lost 6, with 12 bases in between. The CDR3 region has the DNA TGTGCCAGCAGCTTAGCGTGGCGGGAAGGTCAGCCCCAGCATTTT. Protein sequence: CASSLAWREGQPQHF.

This clone was recorded only once. The CDR3 DNA sequence: TGTGCCAGTAGTCCTACAGGGGGAGGCTCCTATAATTCACCCCTCCACTTT. Protein product: CASSPTGGGSYNSPLHF. The chain uses TRBV19 and TRBJ1-6, with 8 bases that match TRBD1. Germline V gene sequence: CDR1 LNHDA, CDR2 SQIVND (reference sequence). With V trimmed by 5 bases and J by 0 bases, 6 bases remained unmatched. There are 17 residues in the CDR3.

The V gene is TRBV28, the J gene TRBJ2-5; 8 positions agree with TRBD1. J was trimmed by 7 bases and V by 8 bases; bases with no gene match: 15. Per germline, CDR1 MDHEN and CDR2 SYDVKM. This CDR3 region has 15 residues. CDR3 amino acids: CASSVPGQGGRTQYF. The CDR3 coding sequence is TGTGCCAGCTCCGTCCCTGGACAGGGAGGTAGGACCCAGTACTTC. The full variable domain, its missing parts supplied by reference TRBV28 and TRBJ2-5, is DVKVTQSSRYLVKRTGEKVFLECVQDMDHENMFWYRQDPGLGLRLIYFSYDVKMKEKGDIPEGYSVSREKKERFSLILESASTNQTSMYLCASSVPGQGGRTQYFGPGTRLLVL.

V and J are TRBV28 and TRBJ2-7; D not resolved. V was pared by 5 bases and J by 5 bases, with 13 bases between. The CDR3 is 13 residues long. Germline V CDR1 and CDR2: MDHEN, SYDVKM. This chain's CDR3 is CASSRNDRNEQYF. CDR3 bases: TGTGCCAGCAGTCGAAACGACCGTAACGAGCAGTACTTC.

The chain combines TRBV18 with TRBJ2-3; the D call may be TRBD1 or TRBD2 (5 bases each). Trimming left V 3 bases short and J 0 bases short, with 10 bases between. Per the germline V gene, CDR1 is KGHSH and CDR2 is LQKENI. This CDR3 has 15 residues. The CDR3 region has the DNA TGTGCCAGCTCACCGGGACCGTCTAGCACAGATACGCAGTATTTT. This translates into CASSPGPSSTDTQYF.

This clone turned up a few times. V usage is TRBV27 and J usage is TRBJ1-1; possible D gene TRBD1, 5 bases. Germline-derived CDR1 and CDR2 are MNHEY and SMNVEV (reference sequence). The CDR3 contains 15 residues. V gave up 6 bases and J gave up 3 bases, with 17 bases separating them. The CDR3 is CASSRASTEHTEAFF. CDR3 bases: TGTGCCAGCAGCAGGGCCAGCACCGAACACACTGAAGCTTTCTTT.

The V and J genes are TRBV28 and TRBJ1-2; 7 bases map to TRBD1. This CDR3 region has 14 residues. In germline, CDR1 is MDHEN, CDR2 SYDVKM. V was pared by 5 bases and J by 4 bases, with 7 bases of the junction left unmatched. CDR3 loop: CASSPGQVLYGYTF. CDR3 bases: TGTGCCAGCAGTCCCGGACAGGTCCTCTATGGCTACACCTTC.

V and J are TRBV5-1 and TRBJ2-7; D possibly uses TRBD1 or TRBD2 (5 bases each). Trimming removed 1 base from V and 0 bases from J, with 8 bases in between. The CDR3 spans 14 residues. CDR1 and CDR2 from the germline V gene are SGHRS and YFSETQ. DNA for the CDR3: TGCGCCAGCAGCTTGCGGGACGGCTCCTACGAGCAGTACTTC. Translation: CASSLRDGSYEQYF.

The chain is built from TRBV7-2 and TRBJ1-2; 8 bases map to TRBD1. CDR3 length equals 17 residues. Germline assignment: CDR1 SGHTA and CDR2 FQGNSA. The V segment lost 5 bases and the J segment 0 bases; nucleotides outside the gene matches: 11. The CDR3 here is CASSPTGAAAPNYGYTF. In nucleotides, the CDR3 is TGTGCCAGCAGCCCGACAGGGGCGGCGGCCCCTAACTATGGCTACACCTTC. The full variable domain, completed using reference TRBV7-2 and TRBJ1-2, is GAGVSQSPSNKVTEKGKDVELRCDPISGHTALYWYRQSLGQGLEFLIYFQGNSAPDKSGLPSDRFSAERTGGSVSTLTIQRTQQEDSAVYLCASSPTGAAAPNYGYTFGSGTRLTVV.

The chain employs TRBV6-5 and TRBJ1-6; 7 bases align to TRBD1. This CDR3 has 14 amino acids. Germline V gives CDR1 MNHEY, CDR2 SVGAGI. The V gene end was trimmed by 6 bases and the J gene end by 9 bases; junction bases not matched to a gene: 8. This CDR3 reads CASSGRGHSSPLHF. Here the CDR3 DNA reads TGTGCCAGCAGCGGGAGGGGGCACAGTTCACCCCTCCACTTT.